A single sample gave rise to the 17 T cell receptor beta chains below, sequenced in a study of blood T cell repertoires in COVID-19. Sequenced by immunoSEQ multiplex PCR; TCRdb stores in-frame clones only, minus some. The table lists under 150,000 clones, 88% of them singletons, with about 2% in the top ten. Sequencing was done on a sample of peripheral blood. Receptors were obtained from a man between 65 and 79 years old with active COVID-19.

V is TRBV11-2 and J is TRBJ1-1; 9 nucleotides match TRBD1. The junction had 9 bases not matched to a gene; V was cut back by 6 bases and J by 10 bases. Looked up from germline, CDR1 is SGHAT and CDR2 is FQNNGV. The CDR3 is 13 amino acids. The CDR3 DNA is TGTGCCAGCAGACCAGGGACAGGGAGTAGAGCTTTCTTT. This sequence encodes CASRPGTGSRAFF. The full variable domain, completed using reference TRBV11-2 and TRBJ1-1, is EAGVAQSPRYKIIEKRQSVAFWCNPISGHATLYWYQQILGQGPKLLIQFQNNGVVDDSQLPKDRFSAERLKGVDSTLKIQPAKLEDSAVYLCASRPGTGSRAFFGQGTRLTVV.

This rearrangement joins TRBV5-5 to TRBJ2-1, with TRBD2 identical over 8 bases. Trimming took 1 base from V and 7 from J; bases not matched to a gene: 7. In germline, CDR1 is SGHKS, CDR2 YYEKEE (reference sequence). The CDR3 loop spans 15 amino acids. The CDR3 loop reads CASSLTGRALNEQFF. CDR3 DNA: TGTGCCAGCAGCTTGACCGGGAGGGCCTTAAATGAGCAGTTCTTC. Based on the CDR3 plus reference TRBV5-5 and TRBJ2-1, the full variable domain is DAGVTQSPTHLIKTRGQQVTLRCSPISGHKSVSWYQQVLGQGPQFIFQYYEKEERGRGNFPDRFSARQFPNYSSELNVNALLLGDSALYLCASSLTGRALNEQFFGPGTRLTVL.

The genes are TRBV7-2 and TRBJ2-3; D ambiguous. The length of the CDR3 is 15 residues. V was trimmed by 4 bases and J by 0 bases, leaving 11 bases between them. Germline V gene data show CDR1 as SGHTA and CDR2 as FQGNSA. The CDR3 loop is CASSSPGPSTDTQYF. The CDR3 DNA is TGTGCCAGCAGCTCCCCGGGTCCTAGCACAGATACGCAGTATTTT.

The chain employs TRBV7-9 and TRBJ2-1; TRBD2 agrees at 7 bases. Germline-derived CDR1 and CDR2 are SEHNR and FQNEAQ (reference sequence). V gave up 3 bases and J gave up 8 bases; unmatched junction bases: 4. This CDR3 region has 13 residues. Written as DNA, the CDR3 is TGTGCCAGCAGCTTTGGGGGAGGGGATGAGCAGTTCTTC. This encodes CASSFGGGDEQFF.

This clone has just a few counts. The chain combines TRBV4-1 with TRBJ2-4, with 11 positions matching TRBD2. CDR1 and CDR2 from the germline V gene are MGHRA and YSYEKL. This CDR3 comprises 17 residues. Trimming took 1 base from V and 0 from J; bases not matched to a gene: 2. The CDR3 spells CASSQVTSGIAKNIQYF. Written as DNA, the CDR3 is TGCGCCAGCAGCCAAGTGACTAGCGGGATAGCCAAAAACATTCAGTACTTC.

Only one count was recorded for this clone. A junction boundary mismatches the germline segment, possibly from a read error. Distinct nucleotide sequences in the sample also encode this CDR3. The rearrangement links TRBV5-5 to TRBJ1-2, with a possible D match to TRBD1 (5 bases). Germline V CDR1 and CDR2: SGHKS, YYEKEE (reference sequence). The CDR3 totals 14 residues. CDR3 bases: TGCGCCAGCAGCTTCCGACAGTCTAACTATGGCTACACCTTC. Its protein product is CASSFRQSNYGYTF.

The chain combines TRBV5-1 with TRBJ1-1, with TRBD1 identical over 7 bases. Germline-derived CDR1 and CDR2 are SGHRS and YFSETQ. V dropped 4 bases and J dropped 2; count of bases not matched to a gene: 8. The CDR3 is 15 amino acids. CDR3 sequence: CASSPTTGSNTEAFF. DNA for the CDR3: TGCGCCAGCAGCCCAACGACAGGGTCTAACACTGAAGCTTTCTTT. Based on the CDR3 plus reference TRBV5-1 and TRBJ1-1, the full variable domain is KAGVTQTPRYLIKTRGQQVTLSCSPISGHRSVSWYQQTPGQGLQFLFEYFSETQRNKGNFPGRFSGRQFSNSRSEMNVSTLELGDSALYLCASSPTTGSNTEAFFGQGTRLTVV.

This chain connects TRBV11-3 to TRBJ2-1; D is uncertain. The CDR3 contains 15 residues. The V gene's germline CDR1 is SGHNT and CDR2 YENEEA. V lost 1 base and J 0 bases, leaving 7 bases between the germline ends. CDR3 coding DNA: TGTGCCAGCAGCTTAGGGCGGAGCTCCTACAATGAGCAGTTCTTC. Translated: CASSLGRSSYNEQFF.

The chain has TRBV3-1 (or the pseudogene TRBV3-2) and TRBJ2-2; 8 positions match TRBD1. This CDR3 region has 14 residues. The V gene's germline CDR1 is LGHDT and CDR2 YNNKEL (reference sequence). Trimming took 3 bases from V and 6 from J; bases not matched to a gene: 3. DNA for the CDR3: TGTGCCAGCAGCCAGGCGACAGGGGCCGGGGAGCTGTTTTTT. It encodes CASSQATGAGELFF.

This chain joins TRBV6-5 and TRBJ2-5; TRBD2 aligns across 9 bases. The CDR3 is 14 amino acids. V trimming: 6 bases; J trimming: 5 bases; junction bases outside the gene matches: 7. The germline CDR1 and CDR2 sequences are MNHEY and SVGAGI. The CDR3 loop is CASREGLAGETQYF. The CDR3 DNA follows: TGTGCCAGCAGGGAGGGACTAGCCGGGGAGACCCAGTACTTC.

The CDR3 DNA sequence: TGTGCCAGCAGTTCCGGGGGGGGCTATAACACCGGGGAGCTGTTTTTT. Translating gives CASSSGGGYNTGELFF. This sequence joins TRBV28 and TRBJ2-2; 8 nucleotides line up with TRBD2. CDR1 is MDHEN and CDR2 is SYDVKM in the germline V gene. Unmatched junction bases numbered 6, after V lost 4 bases and J lost 2 bases. The CDR3 extends over 16 amino acids.

The chain links TRBV23-1 to TRBJ1-4; D perhaps matches TRBD1 (5 bases). Being an ORF, TRBV23-1 has a function that is uncertain. The germline V and J ends were trimmed by 11 bases and 10 bases, with 11 bases remaining between them. The CDR3 has 10 residues. The CDR3: CAPGLRKLFF. The CDR3 bases are TGCGCCCCAGGGCTACGAAAACTGTTTTTT.

This clone was detected a few times. The chain joins TRBV5-1 to TRBJ2-7; D unresolved. V shed 0 bases and J shed 3 bases, with 13 bases lying between them. Germline V CDR1 and CDR2: SGHRS, YFSETQ. This CDR3 is 15 amino acids long. CDR3 nucleotide sequence: TGCGCCAGCAGCTTGGGGCCAACCGCGGACTACGAGCAGTACTTC. It codes for CASSLGPTADYEQYF.

The chain combines TRBV6-5 with TRBJ1-2, with 8 positions matching TRBD1. The CDR3 length is 16 residues. V was clipped by 0 bases and J by 6 bases; unmatched bases: 9. Germline-derived CDR1 and CDR2 are MNHEY and SVGAGI. The CDR3 sequence: CASSYSTRGRGHGYTF. In DNA, the CDR3 is TGTGCCAGCAGTTACTCGACCAGGGGGCGAGGCCATGGCTACACCTTC.

The chain is built from TRBV2 and TRBJ2-1; tentative D call: TRBD1 (6 bases). This CDR3 contains 16 residues. Germline values: CDR1 SNHLY, CDR2 FYNNEI. Trimming shortened V by 11 bases and J by 1 base, and 21 bases separated the two germline ends. CDR3 bases: TGTGCCGGTAAGACTCAGGGGATCTTGTCCTACAATGAGCAGTTCTTC. Its protein product is CAGKTQGILSYNEQFF.

The chain employs TRBV5-1 and TRBJ1-3; D remains unclear. Trimming cost V 4 bases and J 5 bases, with 10 bases left between them. In germline, CDR1 is SGHRS, CDR2 YFSETQ. The CDR3 consists of 13 residues. The CDR3 nucleotides are TGCGCCAGCAGCCTCGCCGGGAGAAACACCATATATTTT. The encoded protein is CASSLAGRNTIYF.

V usage is TRBV6-5 and J usage is TRBJ2-7, with 11 bases identical to TRBD1. CDR1 and CDR2 (germline): MNHEY, SVGAGI. Trimming at V came to 11 bases and at J to 4 bases, leaving 4 bases not matched to a gene. The CDR3 is made up of 12 amino acids. The CDR3 here is CAAGTGGYEQYF. CDR3 bases: TGTGCCGCGGGGACAGGGGGGTACGAGCAGTACTTC.